The text below deals with one T cell receptor beta chain. Germline CDR1 reads LGHDT; CDR2 reads YNNKEL (reference sequence). V was pared by 6 bases and J by 6 bases, with 10 bases between. The CDR3 totals 12 residues. Produced via immunoSEQ multiplex PCR; TCRdb's table is partial and in-frame only. In the table there are more than 65,000 clones, more than 75% of which are singletons. The data derive from a study of blood T cell repertoires in COVID-19. On the study more broadly: Some COVID-19 samples were acute and others convalescent; all came from the United States, Italy and Spain.

This clonotype was obtained from a human donor in a cohort sampled during active COVID-19. The V gene is TRBV3-1 (or the pseudogene TRBV3-2), the J gene TRBJ2-3; D is possibly TRBD2 (5 bases). Material: peripheral blood. CDR3 in DNA: TGTGCCAGCAGATCGGGCGGGGATACGCAGTATTTT. Residues: CASRSGGDTQYF.